This TCR beta chain was captured in a study of blood T cell repertoires in COVID-19. Using immunoSEQ multiplex PCR, the repertoire was profiled, and TCRdb retains in-frame clones only, with some absent. The sample includes 160,000 or so clones, about 84% of them seen just once. CDR1 and CDR2 (germline): GTSNPN, SVGIG (reference sequence). There are 15 residues in the CDR3. The V end was cut by 1 base, the J end by 0 bases, with 11 bases between. The receptor's source is a middle-aged man who had recovered from COVID-19. The chain joins TRBV30 to TRBJ2-3, with a weak D call TRBD2 (6 bases). The sample consisted of PBMCs or T cells enriched from blood (not recorded which). This CDR3 reads CAWSARGISTDTQYF. CDR3 coding DNA: TGTGCCTGGAGTGCGCGCGGGATTAGCACAGATACGCAGTATTTT.